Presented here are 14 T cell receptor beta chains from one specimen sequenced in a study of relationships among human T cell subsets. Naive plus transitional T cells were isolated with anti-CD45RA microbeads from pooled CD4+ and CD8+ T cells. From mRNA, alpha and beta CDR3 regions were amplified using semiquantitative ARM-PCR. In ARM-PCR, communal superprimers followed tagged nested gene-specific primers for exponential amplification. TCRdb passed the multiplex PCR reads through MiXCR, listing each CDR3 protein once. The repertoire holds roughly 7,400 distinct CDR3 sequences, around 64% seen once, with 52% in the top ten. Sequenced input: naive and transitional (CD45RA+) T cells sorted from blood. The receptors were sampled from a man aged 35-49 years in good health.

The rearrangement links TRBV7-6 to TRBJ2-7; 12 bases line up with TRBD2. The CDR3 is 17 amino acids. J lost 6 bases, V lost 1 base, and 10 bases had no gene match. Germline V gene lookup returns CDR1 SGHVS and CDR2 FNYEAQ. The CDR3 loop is CASSLGEPGTSGREQYF. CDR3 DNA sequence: TGTGCCAGCAGCTTAGGAGAGCCCGGGACTAGCGGGCGCGAGCAGTACTTC.

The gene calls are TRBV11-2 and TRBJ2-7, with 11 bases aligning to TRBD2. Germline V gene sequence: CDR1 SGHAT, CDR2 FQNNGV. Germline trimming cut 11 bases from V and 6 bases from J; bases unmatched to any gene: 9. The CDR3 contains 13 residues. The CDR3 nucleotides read TGTGCCGGAGCTGGGACTAGCGGCTGCGAGCAGTACTTC. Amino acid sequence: CAGAGTSGCEQYF.

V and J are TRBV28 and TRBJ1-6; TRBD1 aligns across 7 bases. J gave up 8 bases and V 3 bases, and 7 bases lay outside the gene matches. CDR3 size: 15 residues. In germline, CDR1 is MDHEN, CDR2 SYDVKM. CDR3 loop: CASSLAGQAYSPLHF. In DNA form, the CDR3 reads TGTGCCAGCAGTTTGGCAGGACAGGCCTATTCACCCCTCCACTTT.

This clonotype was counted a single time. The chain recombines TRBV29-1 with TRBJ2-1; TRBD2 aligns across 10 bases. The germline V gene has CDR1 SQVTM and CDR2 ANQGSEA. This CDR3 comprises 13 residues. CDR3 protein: CSGLAVKGDEQFF. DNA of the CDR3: TGCAGTGGACTAGCGGTCAAGGGGGATGAGCAGTTCTTC.

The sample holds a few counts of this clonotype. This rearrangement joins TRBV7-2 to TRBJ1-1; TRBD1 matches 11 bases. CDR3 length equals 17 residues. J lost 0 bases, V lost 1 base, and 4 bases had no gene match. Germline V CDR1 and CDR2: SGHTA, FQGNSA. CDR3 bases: TGTGCCAGCAGCTTAGGGACAGGGGGCGACCTGAACACTGAAGCTTTCTTT. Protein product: CASSLGTGGDLNTEAFF.

DNA of the CDR3: TGCGCCAGCAGCTTGACCGGGGGGGTCTACGAGCAGTACTTC. Its translation is CASSLTGGVYEQYF. The V gene is TRBV5-1, the J gene TRBJ2-7; the match to TRBD2 covers 8 bases. V gave up 1 base and J gave up 3 bases; unmatched junction bases: 3. CDR3 length equals 14 residues. Germline V CDR1 and CDR2: SGHRS, YFSETQ.

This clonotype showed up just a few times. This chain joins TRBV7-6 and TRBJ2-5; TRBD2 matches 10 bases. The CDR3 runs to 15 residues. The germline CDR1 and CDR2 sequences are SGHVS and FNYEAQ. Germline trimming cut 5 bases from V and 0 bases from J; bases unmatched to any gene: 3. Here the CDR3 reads CASSQLAGDQETQYF. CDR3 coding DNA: TGTGCCAGCAGCCAGCTAGCGGGGGACCAAGAGACCCAGTACTTC.

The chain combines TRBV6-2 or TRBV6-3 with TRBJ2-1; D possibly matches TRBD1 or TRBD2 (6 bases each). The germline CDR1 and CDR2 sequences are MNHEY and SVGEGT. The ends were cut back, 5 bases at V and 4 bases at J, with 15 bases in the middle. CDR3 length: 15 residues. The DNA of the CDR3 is TGTGCCAGCAGTCGCGCGGGACACATATACAATGAGCAGTTCTTC. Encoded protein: CASSRAGHIYNEQFF.

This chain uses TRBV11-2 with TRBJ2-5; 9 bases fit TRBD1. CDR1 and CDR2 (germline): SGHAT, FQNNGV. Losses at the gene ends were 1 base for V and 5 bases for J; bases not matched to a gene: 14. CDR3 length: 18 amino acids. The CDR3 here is CASSLGWGQGLHWETQYF. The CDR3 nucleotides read TGTGCCAGCAGCTTAGGATGGGGACAGGGTCTACACTGGGAGACCCAGTACTTC. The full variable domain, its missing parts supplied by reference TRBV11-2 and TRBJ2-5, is EAGVAQSPRYKIIEKRQSVAFWCNPISGHATLYWYQQILGQGPKLLIQFQNNGVVDDSQLPKDRFSAERLKGVDSTLKIQPAKLEDSAVYLCASSLGWGQGLHWETQYFGPGTRLLVL.

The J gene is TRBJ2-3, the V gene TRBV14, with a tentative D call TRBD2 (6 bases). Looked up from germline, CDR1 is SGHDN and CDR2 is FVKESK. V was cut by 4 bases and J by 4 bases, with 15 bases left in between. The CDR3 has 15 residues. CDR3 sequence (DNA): TGTGCCAGCAGCCTGATGGGGGGAGCCGCAGATACGCAGTATTTT. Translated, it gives CASSLMGGAADTQYF.

The CDR3 coding sequence is TGTGCCAGCAGTTGGGACGATTACGAGCAGTACTTC. Translation: CASSWDDYEQYF. The rearrangement joins TRBV7-9 to TRBJ2-7; D may be TRBD1 or TRBD2 (5 bases each). Germline CDR1 and CDR2: SEHNR and FQNEAQ (reference sequence). This CDR3 has 12 residues. Trimming left V 6 bases short and J 4 bases short, with 10 bases between.

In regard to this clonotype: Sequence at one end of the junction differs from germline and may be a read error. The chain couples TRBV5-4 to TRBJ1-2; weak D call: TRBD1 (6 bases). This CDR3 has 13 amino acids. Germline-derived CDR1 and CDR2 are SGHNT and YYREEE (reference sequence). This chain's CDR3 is CASSLGQESFYTF. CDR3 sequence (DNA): TGCGCCAGCAGCCTGGGACAAGAATCTTTCTACACCTTC.

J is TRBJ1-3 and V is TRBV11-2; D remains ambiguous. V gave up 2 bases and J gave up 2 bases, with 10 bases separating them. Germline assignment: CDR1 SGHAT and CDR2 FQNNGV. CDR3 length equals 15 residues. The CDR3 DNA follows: TGTGCCAGCAGCTTATCCGGGGTAGCTGGAAACACCATATATTTT. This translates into CASSLSGVAGNTIYF.

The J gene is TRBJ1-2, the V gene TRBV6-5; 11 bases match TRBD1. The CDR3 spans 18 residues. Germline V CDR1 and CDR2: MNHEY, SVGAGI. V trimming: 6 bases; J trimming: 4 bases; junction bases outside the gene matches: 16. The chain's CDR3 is CASSNTGPGQGAIYGYTF. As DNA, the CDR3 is TGTGCCAGCAGCAACACGGGACCCGGACAGGGGGCTATCTATGGCTACACCTTC.